This is a list of T cell receptor beta chains from one sample in a study of identifying expanded T cells in peripheral blood. Sequenced by immunoSEQ multiplex PCR; TCRdb stores in-frame clones only, minus some. The profile shows 50,000 to 75,000 clones, roughly four fifths of them singletons. The sample consisted of blood. These receptors all come from a person between 18 and 70 years old in good health. Each CDR3 is given with its conserved first and last residue. The order of the fields is D gene, V gene, clone size, J gene, CDR3 length, CDR3 protein, CDR3 DNA. A D gene is named only where the DNA matches it firmly. Clone size is not always given. Where it is, it says once, few, many or a class for expanded clones.

d_gene: -
v_gene: TRBV9
abundance: -
j_gene: TRBJ1-1
len: 14
CDR3aa: CASSVVSGGAEAFF
CDR3nt: TGTGCCAGCAGCGTAGTTTCGGGAGGCGCTGAAGCTTTCTTT

d_gene: -
v_gene: TRBV21-1
abundance: -
j_gene: TRBJ2-7
len: 15
CDR3aa: CASRGTSGITYEQYF
CDR3nt: TGTGCCAGCAGAGGGACTAGCGGGATCACCTACGAGCAGTACTTC

d_gene: -
v_gene: TRBV7-8
abundance: -
j_gene: TRBJ2-5
len: 14
CDR3aa: CATYSTWGKETQYF
CDR3nt: TGTGCCACCTACTCAACTTGGGGAAAAGAGACCCAGTACTTC

d_gene: TRBD2
v_gene: TRBV27
abundance: few
j_gene: TRBJ2-7
len: 15
CDR3aa: CASSLPTSGIGEQYF
CDR3nt: TGTGCCAGCAGTTTACCAACTAGCGGGATCGGCGAGCAGTACTTC

d_gene: TRBD1
v_gene: TRBV29-1
abundance: once
j_gene: TRBJ2-5
len: 13
CDR3aa: CSGGQGFQETQYF
CDR3nt: TGCAGCGGAGGACAGGGGTTCCAAGAGACCCAGTACTTC

d_gene: -
v_gene: TRBV6-5
abundance: few
j_gene: TRBJ2-1
len: 13
CDR3aa: CASSYGRDNEQFF
CDR3nt: TGTGCCAGCAGTTACGGCAGGGACAATGAGCAGTTCTTC

d_gene: -
v_gene: TRBV6-5
abundance: once
j_gene: TRBJ1-6
len: 15
CDR3aa: CASTPTFDWHSPLHF
CDR3nt: TGTGCCAGCACCCCGACATTCGATTGGCATTCACCCCTCCACTTT

d_gene: -
v_gene: TRBV18
abundance: -
j_gene: TRBJ1-1
len: 14
CDR3aa: CASSPPRGPRQAFF
CDR3nt: TGTGCCAGCTCACCACCTCGGGGGCCCAGGCAAGCTTTCTTT

d_gene: -
v_gene: TRBV7-3
abundance: -
j_gene: TRBJ2-2
len: 17
CDR3aa: CASSLQGPTLNTGELFF
CDR3nt: TGTGCCAGCAGCTTACAAGGCCCGACACTGAACACCGGGGAGCTGTTTTTT

d_gene: -
v_gene: TRBV7-9
abundance: -
j_gene: TRBJ1-1
len: 12
CDR3aa: CASSSTGLDAFF
CDR3nt: TGTGCCAGCAGCTCCACGGGGTTGGACGCTTTCTTT

d_gene: TRBD2
v_gene: TRBV27
abundance: -
j_gene: TRBJ2-1
len: 15
CDR3aa: CASSLLASRENEQFF
CDR3nt: TGTGCCAGCAGTCTACTAGCGTCCCGGGAGAATGAGCAGTTCTTC

d_gene: -
v_gene: TRBV2
abundance: -
j_gene: TRBJ1-5
len: 15
CDR3aa: CASRQATYSNQPQHF
CDR3nt: TGTGCCAGCCGACAGGCGACTTATAGCAATCAGCCCCAGCATTTT

d_gene: -
v_gene: TRBV7-9
abundance: -
j_gene: TRBJ1-1
len: 14
CDR3aa: CASSLGGADTEAFF
CDR3nt: TGTGCCAGCAGCTTGGGGGGCGCGGACACTGAAGCTTTCTTT

d_gene: TRBD2
v_gene: TRBV7-2
abundance: -
j_gene: TRBJ2-1
len: 15
CDR3aa: CASSISGLSYNEQFF
CDR3nt: TGTGCCAGCAGCATTAGCGGGTTATCCTACAATGAGCAGTTCTTC

d_gene: TRBD2
v_gene: TRBV7-3
abundance: -
j_gene: TRBJ2-2
len: 17
CDR3aa: CASNPARGGSNTGELFF
CDR3nt: TGTGCCAGCAACCCGGCCCGCGGGGGATCGAACACCGGGGAGCTGTTTTTT

d_gene: TRBD2
v_gene: TRBV9
abundance: -
j_gene: TRBJ2-3
len: 14
CDR3aa: CVQRREGGTDTQYF
CDR3nt: TGTGTCCAGAGGCGGGAGGGAGGCACAGATACGCAGTATTTT

d_gene: TRBD1
v_gene: TRBV6-5
abundance: -
j_gene: TRBJ1-5
len: 15
CDR3aa: CASSYSRGLNQPQHF
CDR3nt: TGTGCCAGCAGTTACTCCAGGGGGTTGAATCAGCCCCAGCATTTT

d_gene: -
v_gene: TRBV7-2
abundance: -
j_gene: TRBJ1-4
len: 15
CDR3aa: CASSSRSSRVEKLFF
CDR3nt: TGTGCCAGCAGCTCCCGATCCAGCCGAGTAGAAAAACTGTTTTTT

d_gene: -
v_gene: TRBV5-1
abundance: -
j_gene: TRBJ2-7
len: 13
CDR3aa: CASSQDSYSEQYF
CDR3nt: TGCGCCAGCAGCCAGGACAGTTATTCCGAGCAGTACTTC

d_gene: -
v_gene: TRBV2
abundance: once
j_gene: TRBJ1-3
len: 15
CDR3aa: CASSRAESPGNTIYF
CDR3nt: TGTGCCAGTTCACGGGCGGAGTCGCCTGGAAACACCATATATTTT

d_gene: -
v_gene: TRBV29-1
abundance: -
j_gene: TRBJ1-3
len: 12
CDR3aa: CSVRVSGNTIYF
CDR3nt: TGCAGCGTTCGAGTCTCTGGAAACACCATATATTTT

d_gene: TRBD1
v_gene: TRBV5-1
abundance: -
j_gene: TRBJ1-1
len: 14
CDR3aa: CASSLGTGFPEAFF
CDR3nt: TGCGCCAGCAGCTTGGGGACAGGGTTTCCTGAAGCTTTCTTT

d_gene: -
v_gene: TRBV5-4
abundance: -
j_gene: TRBJ1-2
len: 13
CDR3aa: CASSPQGGFGYTF
CDR3nt: TGTGCCAGCAGCCCTCAAGGGGGTTTTGGCTACACCTTC

d_gene: TRBD1
v_gene: TRBV5-1
abundance: -
j_gene: TRBJ2-2
len: 16
CDR3aa: CASSLEGAANTGELFF
CDR3nt: TGCGCCAGCAGCTTGGAGGGGGCCGCGAACACCGGGGAGCTGTTTTTT

d_gene: TRBD2
v_gene: TRBV7-9
abundance: -
j_gene: TRBJ2-3
len: 17
CDR3aa: CASSPGLAGSRTDTQYF
CDR3nt: TGTGCCAGCAGCCCGGGACTAGCGGGGTCCCGCACAGATACGCAGTATTTT

d_gene: -
v_gene: TRBV5-1
abundance: few
j_gene: TRBJ2-1
len: 15
CDR3aa: CASSLGAASYNEQFF
CDR3nt: TGCGCCAGCAGCTTGGGGGCAGCCTCCTACAATGAGCAGTTCTTC

d_gene: TRBD1
v_gene: TRBV10-2
abundance: -
j_gene: TRBJ1-5
len: 15
CDR3aa: CASSEGRRGDQPQHF
CDR3nt: TGCGCCAGCAGTGAGGGGCGCAGGGGGGATCAGCCCCAGCATTTT

d_gene: TRBD2
v_gene: TRBV2
abundance: once
j_gene: TRBJ2-1
len: 15
CDR3aa: CASSTTSGGRNEQFF
CDR3nt: TGTGCCAGCAGCACCACTAGCGGGGGGCGGAATGAGCAGTTCTTC

d_gene: TRBD1
v_gene: TRBV11-1
abundance: -
j_gene: TRBJ1-2
len: 16
CDR3aa: CASSTRDRGRNYGYTF
CDR3nt: TGTGCCAGCAGCACCCGGGACAGGGGCCGTAACTATGGCTACACCTTC

d_gene: -
v_gene: TRBV5-4
abundance: -
j_gene: TRBJ1-1
len: 13
CDR3aa: CASSFGANTEAFF
CDR3nt: TGTGCCAGCAGCTTCGGGGCGAACACTGAAGCTTTCTTT

d_gene: TRBD1
v_gene: TRBV5-1
abundance: -
j_gene: TRBJ2-1
len: 16
CDR3aa: CASSLSSQGAYNEQFF
CDR3nt: TGCGCCAGCAGCTTGAGTTCGCAGGGGGCCTACAATGAGCAGTTCTTC

d_gene: -
v_gene: TRBV6-1
abundance: -
j_gene: TRBJ2-7
len: 14
CDR3aa: CASMGEQGITEQYF
CDR3nt: TGTGCCAGCATGGGGGAACAGGGTATTACCGAGCAGTACTTC

d_gene: -
v_gene: TRBV28
abundance: -
j_gene: TRBJ2-7
len: 13
CDR3aa: CASSVGPGREQYF
CDR3nt: TGTGCCAGCAGCGTAGGGCCCGGGCGGGAGCAGTACTTC

d_gene: -
v_gene: TRBV5-6
abundance: -
j_gene: TRBJ1-2
len: 12
CDR3aa: CASSLGRGPRTF
CDR3nt: TGTGCCAGCAGCTTGGGCAGGGGTCCTAGGACCTTC

d_gene: TRBD2
v_gene: TRBV15
abundance: -
j_gene: TRBJ2-2
len: 15
CDR3aa: CATTKRGEDTGELFF
CDR3nt: TGTGCCACCACTAAACGGGGGGAGGACACCGGGGAGCTGTTTTTT

d_gene: -
v_gene: TRBV7-3
abundance: -
j_gene: TRBJ1-2
len: 15
CDR3aa: CASSKRGDLNYGYTF
CDR3nt: TGTGCCAGCAGCAAACGGGGGGACTTGAATTATGGCTACACCTTC

d_gene: -
v_gene: TRBV9
abundance: -
j_gene: TRBJ1-1
len: 15
CDR3aa: CASSYSPEGRTEAFF
CDR3nt: TGTGCCAGCAGCTATTCCCCGGAGGGGCGCACTGAAGCTTTCTTT

d_gene: -
v_gene: TRBV5-4
abundance: -
j_gene: TRBJ2-3
len: 14
CDR3aa: CASSLELSTDTQYF
CDR3nt: TGTGCCAGCAGCTTGGAACTTAGCACAGATACGCAGTATTTT

d_gene: -
v_gene: TRBV4-1
abundance: -
j_gene: TRBJ2-1
len: 20
CDR3aa: CASSQGRGGAFIFSYNEQFF
CDR3nt: TGCGCCAGCAGCCAAGGCAGAGGGGGGGCTTTTATTTTCTCCTACAATGAGCAGTTCTTC

d_gene: -
v_gene: TRBV5-1
abundance: -
j_gene: TRBJ2-1
len: 16
CDR3aa: CASSLSGPRKIDEQFF
CDR3nt: TGCGCCAGCAGCTTATCCGGGCCTAGGAAAATTGATGAGCAGTTCTTC

d_gene: -
v_gene: TRBV5-4
abundance: -
j_gene: TRBJ1-3
len: 15
CDR3aa: CASSTNGGSGNTIYF
CDR3nt: TGTGCCAGCAGCACGAATGGGGGGTCTGGAAACACCATATATTTT

d_gene: -
v_gene: TRBV5-8
abundance: -
j_gene: TRBJ1-1
len: 14
CDR3aa: CASSFGVRPTEAFF
CDR3nt: TGTGCCAGCAGCTTTGGGGTTAGGCCCACTGAAGCTTTCTTT

d_gene: -
v_gene: TRBV6-6
abundance: -
j_gene: TRBJ1-1
len: 14
CDR3aa: CASSNTETNTEAFF
CDR3nt: TGTGCCAGCAGCAATACAGAGACGAACACTGAAGCTTTCTTT

d_gene: TRBD1
v_gene: TRBV20-1
abundance: -
j_gene: TRBJ1-2
len: 11
CDR3aa: CGTGVGYGYTF
CDR3nt: TGCGGGACAGGGGTCGGGTATGGCTACACCTTC

d_gene: TRBD1
v_gene: TRBV5-6
abundance: -
j_gene: TRBJ2-3
len: 16
CDR3aa: CASSLRQGVSTDTQYF
CDR3nt: TGTGCCAGCAGCTTACGACAGGGAGTTAGCACAGATACGCAGTATTTT

d_gene: TRBD1
v_gene: TRBV28
abundance: -
j_gene: TRBJ1-4
len: 13
CDR3aa: CASDSGGWEKLFF
CDR3nt: TGTGCCAGTGACTCAGGGGGCTGGGAAAAACTGTTTTTT

d_gene: TRBD2
v_gene: TRBV10-3
abundance: -
j_gene: TRBJ2-5
len: 14
CDR3aa: CAISESTSGETQYF
CDR3nt: TGTGCCATCAGTGAGTCGACTAGCGGAGAGACCCAGTACTTC

d_gene: -
v_gene: TRBV12-5
abundance: -
j_gene: TRBJ1-1
len: 12
CDR3aa: CASGFDGNEAFF
CDR3nt: TGTGCTAGTGGTTTTGACGGAAACGAAGCTTTCTTT

d_gene: TRBD1
v_gene: TRBV13
abundance: -
j_gene: TRBJ1-6
len: 18
CDR3aa: CASSSRTGKIVDNSPLHF
CDR3nt: TGTGCCAGCAGCTCAAGGACAGGGAAGATCGTGGATAATTCACCCCTCCACTTT

d_gene: TRBD2
v_gene: TRBV4-2
abundance: -
j_gene: TRBJ2-1
len: 18
CDR3aa: CASSHTSSSGKTYNEQFF
CDR3nt: TGTGCCAGCAGCCATACCTCCTCTAGCGGGAAAACCTACAATGAGCAGTTCTTC

d_gene: -
v_gene: TRBV7-8
abundance: -
j_gene: TRBJ2-1
len: 15
CDR3aa: CASSNSEQVANEQFF
CDR3nt: TGTGCCAGCAGCAATAGCGAACAGGTCGCCAATGAGCAGTTCTTC

d_gene: TRBD1
v_gene: TRBV28
abundance: -
j_gene: TRBJ1-2
len: 12
CDR3aa: CAGSGQFFGYTF
CDR3nt: TGTGCCGGCTCGGGACAGTTTTTTGGCTACACCTTC

d_gene: -
v_gene: TRBV7-8
abundance: -
j_gene: TRBJ2-1
len: 13
CDR3aa: CASSLAGTAEQFF
CDR3nt: TGTGCCAGCAGCTTAGCCGGGACCGCGGAGCAGTTCTTC

d_gene: TRBD2
v_gene: TRBV14
abundance: once
j_gene: TRBJ2-3
len: 15
CDR3aa: CASRQGGGGTDTQYF
CDR3nt: TGTGCCAGCCGTCAAGGCGGGGGGGGCACAGATACGCAGTATTTT

d_gene: -
v_gene: TRBV4-2
abundance: once
j_gene: TRBJ2-1
len: 14
CDR3aa: CASSQEGSYNEQFF
CDR3nt: TGTGCCAGCAGCCAAGAGGGATCCTACAATGAGCAGTTCTTC